These 27 T cell receptor beta chains were all obtained from the same sample, sequenced in a study of T cell repertoires in cytomegalovirus infection. TCRdb reprocessed the reads via MiXCR and lists one record per CDR3 protein. Of 150,000 or so distinct CDR3 sequences listed, 15% to 20% are singletons. The sequenced sample consisted of CD8+ T cells from PBMCs. These receptors came from a human donor in good health (CMV status not recorded). Some clones in this sample may be carry-over from other donors' samples.

The chain uses TRBV6-6 and TRBJ2-5; 10 bases fit TRBD2. Germline CDR1 MNHNY, CDR2 SVGAGI (reference sequence). The V segment lost 2 bases and the J segment 5 bases; nucleotides outside the gene matches: 11. CDR3 size: 17 residues. CDR3 protein: CASSYGTVAGGRETQYF. The CDR3 nucleotides read TGTGCCAGCAGTTACGGGACGGTAGCGGGGGGCAGGGAGACCCAGTACTTC.

In this sample, this clonotype turned up a few times. The chain is built from TRBV6-5 and TRBJ1-5, with D perhaps TRBD1 (5 bases). The ends were cut back, 1 base at V and 6 bases at J, with 10 bases in the middle. CDR3 length: 14 residues. Per the germline V gene, CDR1 is MNHEY and CDR2 is SVGAGI. The chain's CDR3 is CASSYFRDFQPQHF. CDR3 nucleotides: TGTGCCAGCAGTTACTTCAGGGATTTTCAGCCCCAGCATTTT.

This clonotype was counted many times. The chain uses TRBV7-8 and TRBJ1-5, with D maybe TRBD1 (6 bases). This CDR3 spans 21 amino acids. V dropped 5 bases and J dropped 0 bases, with 29 bases sitting between them. Per the germline V gene, CDR1 is SGHVS and CDR2 is FQNEAQ. The CDR3, as DNA: TGTGCCAGCAGCCTAACGGGTACTCGGGACATACCCATTTATAGCAATCAGCCCCAGCATTTT. It is translated as CASSLTGTRDIPIYSNQPQHF. The complete variable domain, with remaining parts taken from reference TRBV7-8 and TRBJ1-5, reads GAGVSQSPRYKVAKRGQDVALRCDPISGHVSLFWYQQALGQGPEFLTYFQNEAQLDKSGLPSDRFFAERPEGSVSTLKIQRTQQEDSAVYLCASSLTGTRDIPIYSNQPQHFGDGTRLSIL.

About this clonotype itself: A read error may produce the germline difference seen at one junction end. V gene TRBV4-1 combines with J gene TRBJ2-7; the D is unclear. The CDR3 runs to 13 residues. Germline V CDR1 and CDR2: MGHRA, YSYEKL. Here the CDR3 reads CASSQGGDYEQYF. The CDR3 DNA reads TGTGCCAGCAGCCAAGGTGGCGACTACGAGCAGTACTTC.

The V and J genes are TRBV7-9 and TRBJ2-3; D perhaps matches TRBD1 (5 bases). Germline V CDR1 and CDR2: SEHNR, FQNEAQ (reference sequence). The length of the CDR3 is 13 residues. V was shortened by 4 bases and J by 9 bases, with 14 bases between the two germline ends. DNA for the CDR3: TGTGCCAGCAGCTCCCACTGGGGCGACACGCAGTATTTT. It translates to CASSSHWGDTQYF.

V and J are TRBV15 and TRBJ2-1; a possible D gene is TRBD1 (6 bases). The CDR3 loop spans 16 amino acids. Deletions cut 5 bases from V and 6 bases from J, with 20 bases between. Germline V CDR1 and CDR2: LNHNV, YYDKDF (reference sequence). This CDR3 reads CATSVETGRVGNEQFF. The CDR3 nucleotides read TGTGCCACCAGCGTGGAAACAGGGAGAGTAGGCAATGAGCAGTTCTTC.

This clonotype was detected only a few times. The chain links TRBV6-2 or TRBV6-3 to TRBJ2-1; D not resolved. The germline V gene encodes CDR1 MNHEY and CDR2 SVGEGT. This CDR3 contains 12 residues. Trimming removed 2 bases from V and 8 bases from J, with 7 bases in between. CDR3 coding DNA: TGTGCCAGCAGTTACAGCCGGGATGAGCAGTTCTTC. As protein: CASSYSRDEQFF.

This clonotype was seen a handful of times. The rearrangement links TRBV4-3 to TRBJ1-1; 9 bases agree with TRBD1. There are 15 residues in the CDR3. Trimming at V came to 3 bases and at J to 1 base, leaving 3 bases not matched to a gene. Germline V CDR1 and CDR2: LGHNA, YSLEER. The chain's CDR3 is CASSQKTGGNTEAFF. The CDR3 region has the DNA TGCGCCAGCAGCCAGAAGACAGGGGGGAACACTGAAGCTTTCTTT.

In its sample, this clonotype was seen a few times. The chain couples TRBV6-6 to TRBJ2-7; D gene ambiguous. This CDR3 comprises 11 residues. Germline loops: CDR1 MNHNY, CDR2 SVGAGI (reference sequence). Trimming took 0 bases from V and 6 from J, leaving 3 bases between them. The CDR3 region has the DNA TGTGCCAGCAGTTACTCGAGCGAGCAGTACTTC. Protein product: CASSYSSEQYF.

This clonotype was observed a handful of times. The chain joins TRBV7-9 to TRBJ1-2; 7 bases map to TRBD1. The germline V gene encodes CDR1 SEHNR and CDR2 FQNEAQ (reference sequence). V was clipped by 5 bases and J by 5 bases; unmatched bases: 11. This CDR3 comprises 15 residues. CDR3: CASSDDRVFLYGYTF. CDR3 coding DNA: TGTGCCAGCAGCGACGACAGGGTTTTTCTATATGGCTACACCTTC. Combining the CDR3 with reference TRBV7-9 and TRBJ1-2 gives the whole variable domain DTGVSQNPRHKITKRGQNVTFRCDPISEHNRLYWYRQTLGQGPEFLTYFQNEAQLEKSRLLSDRFSAERPKGSFSTLEIQRTEQGDSAMYLCASSDDRVFLYGYTFGSGTRLTVV.

This chain uses TRBV10-3 with TRBJ2-5; 7 bases match TRBD2. Germline CDR1 reads ENHRY; CDR2 reads SYGVKD. J gave up 5 bases and V 5 bases, and 8 bases lay outside the gene matches. The CDR3 loop spans 14 amino acids. The CDR3 loop is CAISPEAGRETQYF. CDR3 bases: TGTGCCATCAGTCCAGAAGCGGGGCGGGAGACCCAGTACTTC.

The chain joins TRBV7-2 to TRBJ2-1; TRBD2 agrees at 10 bases. CDR1 and CDR2 from the germline V gene are SGHTA and FQGNSA. V trimming: 0 bases; J trimming: 4 bases; junction bases outside the gene matches: 3. This CDR3 is built from 16 residues. Here the CDR3 reads CASSLAPSGGYNEQFF. DNA of the CDR3: TGTGCCAGCAGCTTAGCCCCTAGCGGGGGTTACAATGAGCAGTTCTTC.

This clonotype was seen more than once but under ten times. V and J are TRBV7-8 and TRBJ1-5; 8 bases are a match to TRBD1. The ends lost 2 bases at V and 2 bases at J; junction bases unmatched: 11. The CDR3 sequence is 18 residues long. Germline V CDR1 and CDR2: SGHVS, FQNEAQ. The CDR3 is CASSLYPPGGLGNQPQHF. CDR3 nucleotides: TGTGCCAGCAGCTTATACCCGCCAGGGGGCCTAGGCAATCAGCCCCAGCATTTT.

This clonotype has just a few counts. The junction differs from germline at one of its ends, possibly a read error. The chain links TRBV2 to TRBJ1-3, with D tentatively TRBD1 (5 bases). The CDR3 loop spans 12 amino acids. The germline V gene encodes CDR1 SNHLY and CDR2 FYNNEI. CDR3 DNA sequence: TGCACGACAGAATCTACTGGAAACACCATATATTTT. As protein: CTTESTGNTIYF.

This clonotype was detected a few times. V and J are TRBV29-1 and TRBJ1-1, with D possibly being TRBD1 (5 bases). Deletions cut 3 bases from V and 5 bases from J, with 7 bases between. This CDR3 spans 11 amino acids. The germline CDR1 and CDR2 sequences are SQVTM and ANQGSEA. CDR3: CSVEGRTEAFF. Here the CDR3 DNA reads TGCAGCGTTGAGGGGCGGACTGAAGCTTTCTTT.

This clonotype has a handful of counts. This chain uses TRBV12-3 or TRBV12-4 with TRBJ2-5; maybe TRBD2 (5 bases). This CDR3 comprises 14 residues. The V and J ends lost 6 bases and 1 base respectively, with 12 bases between them. This chain's CDR3 is CASSPRAGQETQYF. The CDR3 bases are TGTGCCAGCAGCCCGCGGGCGGGCCAAGAGACCCAGTACTTC.

This clonotype has only a few counts. The J gene is TRBJ2-7, the V gene TRBV27, with 7 bases lining up with TRBD1. The CDR3 contains 13 residues. Germline values: CDR1 MNHEY, CDR2 SMNVEV (reference sequence). The V segment lost 5 bases and the J segment 3 bases; nucleotides outside the gene matches: 4. The CDR3: CASSPGQDYEQYF. The CDR3, as DNA: TGTGCCAGCAGTCCCGGACAGGACTACGAGCAGTACTTC.

Regarding this clonotype: The germline gene is not matched at one end of the junction; a read error may be the cause. This rearrangement joins TRBV7-2 to TRBJ2-7; maybe TRBD1 (6 bases). The CDR3 is 14 residues long. Per germline, CDR1 SGHTA and CDR2 FQGNSA. CDR3 bases: TGTGCCATCAGCTACCGGACAGAGCCCTACGAGCAGTACTTC. This encodes CAISYRTEPYEQYF.

With respect to this clonotype: Since no conserved phenylalanine or tryptophan closes the CDR3, a read error is the likely cause. This chain joins TRBV7-2 and TRBJ2-3, with 12 bases identical to TRBD2. Germline CDR1 SGHTA, CDR2 FQGNSA. CDR3 length: 18 amino acids. With 2 bases clipped from V and 0 bases from J, the junction kept 6 bases outside the gene matches. The CDR3 region has the DNA TGTGCCAGCAGCTTAAGACTAGCGGGGGTCTCTAGCACAGATACGCAGTATATT. This codes for CASSLRLAGVSSTDTQYI.

This clonotype was counted many times. The chain employs TRBV12-3 or TRBV12-4 and TRBJ2-7; D possibly corresponds to TRBD2 (5 bases). V lost 4 bases and J 3 bases, leaving 10 bases between the germline ends. This CDR3 has 13 residues. The CDR3 DNA reads TGTGCCAGCAGTTCGACTATCTTCTACGAGCAGTACTTC. Its translation is CASSSTIFYEQYF.

With respect to this clonotype: One junction end does not reproduce the germline sequence, and a read error may be involved. The chain couples TRBV29-1 to TRBJ2-1, with D perhaps TRBD1 (5 bases). CDR1 and CDR2 (germline): SQVTM, ANQGSEA. The CDR3 consists of 13 residues. CDR3 in amino acids: CSVEQGIHNQQFF. In DNA form, the CDR3 reads TGCAGCGTTGAACAGGGTATCCACAATCAGCAGTTCTTC.

This clonotype occurred a few times. The rearrangement joins TRBV15 to TRBJ1-1; the match to TRBD1 covers 8 bases. CDR3 size: 14 residues. Germline V CDR1 and CDR2: LNHNV, YYDKDF (reference sequence). The junction had 1 base not matched to a gene; V was cut back by 3 bases and J by 1 base. In DNA, the CDR3 is TGTGCCACCAGCAGGGACAGGGCGAACACTGAAGCTTTCTTT. Amino acid sequence: CATSRDRANTEAFF.

This chain links TRBV11-2 with TRBJ1-3; no clear D gene. The CDR3 runs to 12 residues. Germline V CDR1 and CDR2: SGHAT, FQNNGV. V was shortened by 4 bases and J by 4 bases, with 5 bases between the two germline ends. CDR3 nucleotides: TGTGCCAGCAGCTACGGCGGAAACACCATATATTTT. Translated, it gives CASSYGGNTIYF.

This clonotype was observed a handful of times. The chain recombines TRBV7-6 with TRBJ1-1, with D unresolved. CDR3 length: 12 amino acids. The germline gives CDR1 SGHVS, CDR2 FNYEAQ. With 2 bases removed from V and 8 bases from J, the gap between germline ends came to 9 bases. Written as DNA, the CDR3 is TGTGCCAGCAGCTTAACTCTTAGGGAAGCTTTCTTT. Its protein product is CASSLTLREAFF.

The chain joins TRBV19 to TRBJ2-7; D is possibly TRBD2 (6 bases). The CDR3 has 15 amino acids. CDR1 LNHDA and CDR2 SQIVND come from the germline V gene (reference sequence). V was trimmed by 10 bases and J by 4 bases, leaving 23 bases between them. The CDR3 bases are TGTGCCACATTCGGATGGGGAGGCAGGGATTACGAGCAGTACTTC. As protein: CATFGWGGRDYEQYF.

The rearrangement joins TRBV6-5 to TRBJ2-2; a weak D match, TRBD2 (6 bases). CDR3 length equals 16 residues. CDR1 and CDR2 from the germline V gene are MNHEY and SVGAGI. V dropped 6 bases and J dropped 2 bases, with 16 bases sitting between them. CDR3 bases: TGTGCCAGCAGCCTAGTCCGGGACTTTAACACCGGGGAGCTGTTTTTT. This encodes CASSLVRDFNTGELFF.

V is TRBV20-1 and J is TRBJ2-1; 10 bases are shared with TRBD2. V trimming: 0 bases; J trimming: 8 bases; junction bases outside the gene matches: 13. This CDR3 has 17 amino acids. Germline CDR1 and CDR2: DFQATT and SNEGSKA (reference sequence). This CDR3 reads CSARELAGSHMEDEQFF. The CDR3 DNA follows: TGCAGTGCTAGAGAACTAGCGGGGTCCCATATGGAAGATGAGCAGTTCTTC.